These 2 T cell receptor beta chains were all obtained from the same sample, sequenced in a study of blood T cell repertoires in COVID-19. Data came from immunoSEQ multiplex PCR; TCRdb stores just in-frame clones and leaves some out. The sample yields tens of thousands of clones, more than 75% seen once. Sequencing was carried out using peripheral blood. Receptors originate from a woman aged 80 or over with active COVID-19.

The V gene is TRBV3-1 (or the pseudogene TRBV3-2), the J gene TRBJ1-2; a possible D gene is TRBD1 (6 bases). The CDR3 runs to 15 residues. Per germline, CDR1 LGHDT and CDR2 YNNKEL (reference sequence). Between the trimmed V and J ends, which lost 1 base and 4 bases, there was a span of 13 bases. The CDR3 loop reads CASSQAGGRGYGYTF. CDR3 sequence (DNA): TGTGCCAGCAGCCAAGCCGGGGGGCGCGGCTATGGCTACACCTTC.

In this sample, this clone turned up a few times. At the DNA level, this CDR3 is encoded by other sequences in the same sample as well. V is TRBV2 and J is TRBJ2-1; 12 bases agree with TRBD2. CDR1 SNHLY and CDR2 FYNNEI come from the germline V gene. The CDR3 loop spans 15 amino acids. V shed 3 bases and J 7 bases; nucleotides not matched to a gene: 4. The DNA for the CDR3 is TGTGCCAGCAGTGAGGGACTAGCGGGTGGGAATGAGCAGTTCTTC. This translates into CASSEGLAGGNEQFF.